The source of this T cell receptor beta chain is a study of CD8 T cells in Susac syndrome. General study findings and limits: A relatively small number of individuals underwent TCR sequencing and HLA analysis.

An amount of RNA that ranged from roughly 0.45 to 1 ug was reverse transcribed with random hexamers. Amplification of the TCR beta CDR3 was carried out by immunoSEQ multiplex PCR, which spanned a total of 54 Vbeta and 13 Jbeta segments. TCRdb fed the immunoSEQ multiplex PCR reads into MiXCR, producing one record per CDR3 protein. This sample has approximately 120,000 distinct CDR3 sequences, with 93% found just once. CDR1 SGHRS and CDR2 YFSETQ come from the germline V gene. The CDR3 consists of 11 residues. Trimming stripped 4 bases from V and 8 bases from J, with 7 bases between. Sequencing of TCR beta was carried out in blood CD8+ and CD4+ T cells. On this clonotype: Its antigen is undetermined.

The TCR originated in a human donor with multiple sclerosis. Specimen: CD8+ T cells from PBMCs. This chain links TRBV5-1 with TRBJ1-3, with D perhaps matching TRBD1 (5 bases). The CDR3 spells CASSRGDTIYF. The DNA for the CDR3 is TGCGCCAGCAGCCGGGGGGACACCATATATTTT.